Listed below are T cell receptor beta chains from one sample, sequenced in a study of CD8 T cells in ankylosing spondylitis. TCRdb reprocessed the 5' RACE reads with MiXCR, giving one entry per CDR3 protein. The sample has 350,000 to 550,000 distinct CDR3 sequences; roughly 27% are singletons. The sample was blood, either unsorted or a sorted T cell fraction (not recorded which). The receptors derive from a male donor with ankylosing spondylitis. The CDR3 runs from the conserved cysteine through the conserved F or W. Fields, in order: J gene, V gene, clone size, D gene, CDR3 DNA, CDR3 protein. The D gene is left open where the match is weak. Rows give clone size only sometimes, using once, few, many, or a class for an expanded clone.

TRBJ1-5,TRBV20-1,few,TRBD1,TGCAGTGCTAGGACAGGGCCAAATCAGCCCCAGCATTTT,CSARTGPNQPQHF
TRBJ2-5,TRBV7-9,-,-,TGTGCCAGCAGCCCCTCCCGTGTCGGGCAAGAGACCCAGTACTTC,CASSPSRVGQETQYF
TRBJ1-1,TRBV9,-,TRBD1,TGTGCCAGCAGCTCTCCCATGTCGAGGGGGCGCGCTGAAGCTTTCTTT,CASSSPMSRGRAEAFF
TRBJ2-3,TRBV9,-,-,TGTGCCAGCAGCGTAGGAAGGGGGGCTAGCGGAGATACGCAGTATTTT,CASSVGRGASGDTQYF
TRBJ2-5,TRBV24-1,-,-,TGTGCCACCAGTGATCCTAAAGAGACCCAGTACTTC,CATSDPKETQYF
TRBJ1-1,TRBV4-1,-,-,TGCGCCAGCAGCCAGCAGGGTGGGTCCACTGAAGCTTTCTTT,CASSQQGGSTEAFF
TRBJ2-3,TRBV29-1,-,TRBD1,TGCAGCGGCAACAGGGGGCTGGGCACAGATACGCAGTATTTT,CSGNRGLGTDTQYF
TRBJ2-6,TRBV18,few,TRBD1,TGTGCCAGCTCACCAATCGCCGGGACAGGGGCTTCTGGGGCCAACGTCCTGACTTTC,CASSPIAGTGASGANVLTF
TRBJ2-1,TRBV3-1,-,-,TGTGCCAGCAGCCAACGGTACCACAATGAGCAGTTCTTC,CASSQRYHNEQFF
TRBJ2-1,TRBV5-1,few,TRBD2,TGCGCCAGCAGCTTCCTCGGGACTAGCGGCGGGTACAATGAGCAGTTCTTC,CASSFLGTSGGYNEQFF
TRBJ2-3,TRBV2,-,-,TGTGCCAGTGGCGGTATGACCCAAGATACGCAGTATTTT,CASGGMTQDTQYF
TRBJ2-1,TRBV2,-,-,TGTGCCAGCAGTGAATTGCGGGGTTCCTACAATGAGCAGTTCTTC,CASSELRGSYNEQFF
TRBJ1-3,TRBV5-1,-,-,TGCGCCAGCAGCTCGGGGGCGGCTGGAAACACCATATATTTT,CASSSGAAGNTIYF
TRBJ2-1,TRBV7-8,few,TRBD2,TGTGCCAGCAGCTTAGCGCGCGCGGGAGGGCCTTTCTATGAGCAGTTCTTC,CASSLARAGGPFYEQFF
TRBJ1-2,TRBV5-1,few,-,TGCGCCAGCAGCTTTTCTTCCGACACCCACTATGGCTACACCTTC,CASSFSSDTHYGYTF
TRBJ2-1,TRBV18,-,TRBD2,TGTGCCAGCTCCCTAAACGGACTAGCGGGGGACTACAATGAGCAGTTCTTC,CASSLNGLAGDYNEQFF
TRBJ2-7,TRBV20-1,few,TRBD2,TGCAGTGCTAGGGGAACTAGCGGACCCTCCTACGAGCAGTACTTC,CSARGTSGPSYEQYF
TRBJ2-4,TRBV10-3,-,-,TGTGCCATCAGTGAGTCGGGGGACATTCAGTACTTC,CAISESGDIQYF
TRBJ2-5,TRBV7-9,few,-,TGTGCCAGCAGCGGGCCCCCCGGGGGCCACCAAGAGACCCAGTACTTC,CASSGPPGGHQETQYF
TRBJ2-3,TRBV2,-,TRBD1,TGTGCCAGCAGTGAGTTGAGGGACAGTACGCAGTATTTT,CASSELRDSTQYF
TRBJ1-4,TRBV5-1,-,-,TGCGCCAGCAGCTCGAGGGGGGCAACTAATGAAAAACTGTTTTTT,CASSSRGATNEKLFF
TRBJ2-2,TRBV10-3,-,TRBD2,TGTGCCATCAGTAGCGGGAGGGGCACCGGGGAGCTGTTTTTT,CAISSGRGTGELFF
TRBJ2-7,TRBV29-1,-,TRBD1,TGCAGCGTTGGACAGGGGGGAGAGCAGTACTTC,CSVGQGGEQYF
TRBJ1-5,TRBV19,-,-,TGTGCCAGTAGTATTTCAGGAAATCAGCCCCAGCATTTT,CASSISGNQPQHF
TRBJ2-7,TRBV5-1,few,-,TGCGCCAGCAGCGTGGGACTCTCCACATACGAGCAGTACTTC,CASSVGLSTYEQYF
TRBJ2-1,TRBV7-2,-,TRBD1,TGTGCCAGCAGCTCCCGCCGGGACAGGGGCTACAATGAGCAGTTCTTC,CASSSRRDRGYNEQFF
TRBJ2-4,TRBV7-6,once,-,TGTGCCAGCAGCTTAGTGGCAGGGCTGGGCATTCAGTACTTC,CASSLVAGLGIQYF
TRBJ1-1,TRBV6-1,-,TRBD1,TGTGCCAGCAGAAGGGACAGGGGCGCGGGGCTAAACACTGAAGCTTTCTTT,CASRRDRGAGLNTEAFF
TRBJ2-2,TRBV12-3/TRBV12-4,few,-,TGTGCCAGCAGCCCGGGACATCCGAACACCGGGGAGCTGTTTTTT,CASSPGHPNTGELFF
TRBJ2-2,TRBV27,-,TRBD1,TGTGCCAGCAGACCAAAAATTACAGGGGGCCCCGGGGAGCTGTTTTTT,CASRPKITGGPGELFF
TRBJ2-2,TRBV24-1,-,TRBD1,TGTGCCACCAGACTGAGCTCCGGGACAGGGGGTTCCGGGGAGCTGTTTTTT,CATRLSSGTGGSGELFF
TRBJ1-3,TRBV15,-,-,TGTGCCACCAGCAGGGAGAAACAGGGACCAGGAAACACCATATTTTTT,CATSREKQGPGNTIFF
TRBJ2-1,TRBV3-1,few,TRBD2,TGTGCCAGCAGCCGACATCGACTAGCGGGAGAGGGGAGGGGCTACAATGAGCAGTTCTTC,CASSRHRLAGEGRGYNEQFF
TRBJ1-2,TRBV12-3/TRBV12-4,few,-,TGTGCCAGCAGTTTAAGTCAGGACTACTATGGCTACACCTTC,CASSLSQDYYGYTF
TRBJ2-7,TRBV5-1,-,-,TGCGCCAGCAGCTTGGCGGGGGGGACAGACGAGCAGTACTTC,CASSLAGGTDEQYF